The next 27 T cell receptor beta chains were all read from a single sample in a study of blood T cell repertoires in COVID-19. Clones were sequenced by immunoSEQ multiplex PCR, and TCRdb holds only the in-frame ones, with some missing. The sample consists of 100,000 to 150,000 clones, about 80% of them appearing once. The sequenced material came from peripheral blood. The receptors were sampled from a woman aged 45-65 years with acute or convalescent COVID-19.

For the CDR3, the DNA is TGTGCCAGCAGCTTGCTACGACGGGAAGGCTACACCTTC. This gives the protein CASSLLRREGYTF. The gene calls are TRBV13 and TRBJ1-2, with no clear D. Looked up from germline, CDR1 is PRHDT and CDR2 is FYEKMQ (reference sequence). The CDR3 has 13 amino acids. V gave up 3 bases and J gave up 8 bases, with 13 bases separating them.

This clone was picked up a small number of times. The chain couples TRBV2 to TRBJ1-4; D is undetermined. From germline, CDR1 is SNHLY and CDR2 FYNNEI. V was cut by 4 bases and J by 6 bases, with 15 bases left in between. The CDR3 is made up of 15 amino acids. CDR3 DNA sequence: TGTGCCAGCAGTGGAGCAGCTATCTCGGATGAAAAACTGTTTTTT. It is translated as CASSGAAISDEKLFF.

This clone has a single count. The chain combines TRBV6-5 with TRBJ2-6, with D perhaps matching TRBD2 (5 bases). The germline V gene has CDR1 MNHEY and CDR2 SVGAGI. V was clipped by 3 bases and J by 0 bases, with 6 bases between them. The CDR3 runs to 15 residues. The CDR3: CASSYSDSGANVLTF. The CDR3 nucleotides read TGTGCCAGCAGTTATAGCGACTCTGGGGCCAACGTCCTGACTTTC.

V is TRBV25-1 and J is TRBJ2-1, with 8 bases fitting TRBD2. The germline V gene has CDR1 MGHDK and CDR2 SYGVNS. This CDR3 has 16 residues. Trimming cost V 1 base and J 2 bases; bases outside gene matches: 4. The CDR3 DNA follows: TGTGCCAGCAGTGAATTCGGCGGGGGGCCCTACAATGAGCAGTTCTTC. This translates into CASSEFGGGPYNEQFF.

This rearrangement joins TRBV5-1 to TRBJ2-7; no reliable D call. CDR3 size: 13 residues. CDR1 is SGHRS and CDR2 is YFSETQ in the germline V gene. Trimming stripped 0 bases from V and 7 bases from J, with 11 bases between. The CDR3 DNA reads as TGCGCCAGCAGCTTGGGGCCGGGTCGGGAGCAGTACTTC. Amino acids: CASSLGPGREQYF.

V usage is TRBV27 and J usage is TRBJ2-6; 7 positions match TRBD1. CDR1 and CDR2 from the germline V gene are MNHEY and SMNVEV (reference sequence). The junction had 16 bases not matched to a gene; V was cut back by 5 bases and J by 0 bases. The CDR3 runs 20 residues. The CDR3 is CASSPRAGTVGYSGANVLTF. The CDR3 nucleotides are TGTGCCAGCAGTCCCCGGGCAGGGACAGTAGGGTACTCTGGGGCCAACGTCCTGACTTTC.

The rearrangement links TRBV19 to TRBJ2-1; 9 bases agree with TRBD2. J lost 9 bases, V lost 0 bases, and 6 bases had no gene match. Per the germline V gene, CDR1 is LNHDA and CDR2 is SQIVND (reference sequence). The CDR3 consists of 15 residues. Here the CDR3 DNA reads TGTGCCAGTAGTATAGAGGCTAGCGGGGAAGTTGAGCAGTTCTTC. Translating it yields CASSIEASGEVEQFF.

The rearrangement joins TRBV3-1 (or the pseudogene TRBV3-2) to TRBJ1-5, with TRBD1 matching over 9 bases. Losses at the gene ends were 2 bases for V and 3 bases for J; bases not matched to a gene: 8. The CDR3 is made up of 17 amino acids. In germline, CDR1 is LGHDT, CDR2 YNNKEL (reference sequence). The CDR3 bases are TGTGCCAGCAGCCAAAACCCGGGACAGGGTAACAATCAGCCCCAGCATTTT. Its protein is CASSQNPGQGNNQPQHF.

The rearrangement joins TRBV5-1 to TRBJ2-2; 7 bases line up with TRBD1. The CDR3 spans 14 residues. Germline V gives CDR1 SGHRS, CDR2 YFSETQ. V lost 4 bases and J lost 3; bases outside the gene matches: 3. As DNA, the CDR3 is TGCGCCAGCAGCGGGACAGCCTACACCGGGGAGCTGTTTTTT. This sequence encodes CASSGTAYTGELFF.

The chain uses TRBV5-5 and TRBJ2-7, with 10 bases identical to TRBD1. The germline V gene encodes CDR1 SGHKS and CDR2 YYEKEE (reference sequence). Unmatched junction bases numbered 12, after V lost 2 bases and J lost 1 base. The CDR3 extends over 18 amino acids. The CDR3, as DNA: TGTGCCAGCAGCTTAGTAAACTTACCGGGACAGGGGTCCTACGAGCAGTACTTC. It encodes CASSLVNLPGQGSYEQYF.

The rearrangement uses TRBV3-1 (or the pseudogene TRBV3-2) and TRBJ1-2; 8 nucleotides line up with TRBD1. Germline CDR1 LGHDT, CDR2 YNNKEL (reference sequence). V trimming: 6 bases; J trimming: 4 bases; junction bases outside the gene matches: 7. The CDR3 loop spans 14 amino acids. CDR3: CASSPGTGAYGYTF. The CDR3 bases are TGTGCCAGCAGTCCCGGGACAGGAGCCTATGGCTACACCTTC.

The chain is built from TRBV18 and TRBJ1-1; 11 bases map to TRBD1. J was trimmed by 2 bases and V by 2 bases; bases with no gene match: 1. Germline CDR1 reads KGHSH; CDR2 reads LQKENI. The CDR3 length is 15 residues. The DNA of the CDR3 is TGTGCCAGCTCACCAGGGACAGGGGGTAACACTGAAGCTTTCTTT. Amino acid sequence: CASSPGTGGNTEAFF. Based on the CDR3 plus reference TRBV18 and TRBJ1-1, the full variable domain is NAGVMQNPRHLVRRRGQEARLRCSPMKGHSHVYWYRQLPEEGLKFMVYLQKENIIDESGMPKERFSAEFPKEGPSILRIQQVVRGDSAAYFCASSPGTGGNTEAFFGQGTRLTVV.

The J gene is TRBJ1-2, the V gene TRBV3-1 (or the pseudogene TRBV3-2), with 7 bases identical to TRBD1. This CDR3 has 16 residues. Trimming at V came to 4 bases and at J to 0 bases, leaving 8 bases not matched to a gene. Looked up from germline, CDR1 is LGHDT and CDR2 is YNNKEL (reference sequence). The CDR3 spells CASSPDQGGANYGYTF. The CDR3 coding sequence is TGTGCCAGCAGCCCGGATCAGGGGGGAGCTAACTATGGCTACACCTTC.

The CDR3 DNA follows: TGTGCCAGCAGCCGGGAGGGACAGGGTACCTACGAGCAGTACTTC. Its translation: CASSREGQGTYEQYF. The V gene is TRBV5-8, the J gene TRBJ2-7; D possibly corresponds to TRBD1 (9 bases). Trimming pared 4 bases from V and 2 bases from J, leaving 16 bases between. Germline V gene sequence: CDR1 SGHTS, CDR2 YDEGEE. CDR3 size: 15 residues.

The chain couples TRBV2 to TRBJ2-2; D not certain. This CDR3 comprises 13 residues. V lost 6 bases, J lost 1 base, and 6 bases lay in between. Germline V gene data show CDR1 as SNHLY and CDR2 as FYNNEI. The CDR3 region has the DNA TGTGCCAGCAGAAGCGAGAACACCGGGGAGCTGTTTTTT. It specifies CASRSENTGELFF.

This sequence joins TRBV19 and TRBJ1-1; 10 bases are a match to TRBD1. The CDR3 is made up of 17 amino acids. From germline, CDR1 is LNHDA and CDR2 SQIVND (reference sequence). Trimming removed 4 bases from V and 0 bases from J; junction bases left unmatched: 8. The CDR3: CASSTRTGGGLNTEAFF. As DNA, the CDR3 is TGTGCCAGTAGTACCCGGACAGGGGGGGGATTGAACACTGAAGCTTTCTTT.

The chain recombines TRBV14 with TRBJ1-1; D might be TRBD1 (6 bases). The germline V gene has CDR1 SGHDN and CDR2 FVKESK. This CDR3 is built from 14 residues. Trimming cost V 2 bases and J 3 bases, with 10 bases left between them. The CDR3 nucleotides read TGTGCCAGCAGCCAATGGGGGCGCGACACTGAAGCTTTCTTT. This translates into CASSQWGRDTEAFF.

The genes are TRBV7-2 and TRBJ2-7, with 8 bases identical to TRBD1. The ends lost 2 bases at V and 1 base at J; junction bases unmatched: 4. Germline CDR1 reads SGHTA; CDR2 reads FQGNSA. CDR3 length: 15 residues. The DNA of the CDR3 is TGTGCCAGCAGCTTAAACGGACAGGGATCCTACGAGCAGTACTTC. Translation: CASSLNGQGSYEQYF. The whole variable domain, filled in from reference TRBV7-2 and TRBJ2-7, reads GAGVSQSPSNKVTEKGKDVELRCDPISGHTALYWYRQSLGQGLEFLIYFQGNSAPDKSGLPSDRFSAERTGGSVSTLTIQRTQQEDSAVYLCASSLNGQGSYEQYFGPGTRLTVT.

This clone occurred a few times. J is TRBJ1-1 and V is TRBV29-1; TRBD1 aligns across 8 bases. Trimming took 6 bases from V and 1 from J; bases not matched to a gene: 1. Germline CDR1 reads SQVTM; CDR2 reads ANQGSEA. This CDR3 is 12 amino acids long. The CDR3 coding sequence is TGCAGCGTCGGACAGGGGAACACTGAAGCTTTCTTT. Translated, it gives CSVGQGNTEAFF.

The chain employs TRBV30 and TRBJ1-1, with D tentatively TRBD1 (5 bases). Between the trimmed V and J ends, which lost 2 bases and 0 bases, there was a span of 13 bases. This CDR3 has 15 amino acids. Germline CDR1 and CDR2: GTSNPN and SVGIG (reference sequence). The CDR3 here is CAWSPGQFMNTEAFF. Here the CDR3 DNA reads TGTGCCTGGAGTCCAGGGCAATTCATGAACACTGAAGCTTTCTTT. The full variable domain, in which reference TRBV30 and TRBJ1-1 provide the parts outside the CDR3, is SQTIHQWPATLVQPVGSPLSLECTVEGTSNPNLYWYRQAAGRGLQLLFYSVGIGQISSEVPQNLSASRPQDRQFILSSKKLLLSDSGFYLCAWSPGQFMNTEAFFGQGTRLTVV.

This chain joins TRBV5-4 and TRBJ1-2; 8 bases match TRBD1. V trimming: 5 bases; J trimming: 6 bases; junction bases outside the gene matches: 12. The CDR3 length is 15 residues. CDR1 is SGHNT, CDR2 YYREEE, per germline (reference sequence). DNA of the CDR3: TGTGCCAGCAGACCCACTCGGACAGGGTCGGATGGCTACACCTTC. Residues: CASRPTRTGSDGYTF.

The V and J genes are TRBV4-2 and TRBJ2-1; 9 bases are a match to TRBD2. V was pared by 1 base and J by 5 bases, with 6 bases of the junction left unmatched. CDR1 is LGHNA and CDR2 is YNFKEQ in the germline V gene. The CDR3 covers 16 residues. For the CDR3, the DNA is TGTGCCAGCAGCCAAGGGGGAGCGGGGGGAAACAATGAGCAGTTCTTC. Translation gives CASSQGGAGGNNEQFF.

The V and J genes are TRBV11-2 and TRBJ2-7; D may be TRBD2 (6 bases). CDR1 and CDR2 (germline): SGHAT, FQNNGV. CDR3 size: 12 residues. Deletions cut 1 base from V and 5 bases from J, with 6 bases between. The CDR3 DNA reads TGTGCCAGCAGCTTAGCGGGGGACGAGCAGTACTTC. Translation: CASSLAGDEQYF.

The table lists this clone with a count of one. The rearrangement links TRBV7-8 to TRBJ2-1; TRBD2 is a possible D gene (6 bases). Per germline, CDR1 SGHVS and CDR2 FQNEAQ. V was clipped by 5 bases and J by 2 bases, with 13 bases between them. The CDR3 has 15 residues. In nucleotides, the CDR3 is TGTGCCAGCAGCCTCCAGACTAGTACCTACAATGAGCAGTTCTTC. Translated, it gives CASSLQTSTYNEQFF.

The chain recombines TRBV4-2 with TRBJ2-3; D gene ambiguous. The CDR3 is 16 amino acids. V gave up 4 bases and J gave up 5 bases, with 19 bases separating them. CDR1 is LGHNA and CDR2 is YNFKEQ in the germline V gene. CDR3 region: CASSRSSLPDGDTQYF. For the CDR3, the DNA is TGTGCCAGCAGCCGGTCTTCTCTTCCAGATGGAGATACGCAGTATTTT.

This chain links TRBV19 with TRBJ2-1; 11 bases are a match to TRBD2. CDR3 length: 16 residues. In germline, CDR1 is LNHDA, CDR2 SQIVND (reference sequence). V trimming: 3 bases; J trimming: 4 bases; junction bases outside the gene matches: 5. The CDR3 loop is CASSINPSGRYNEQFF. In nucleotides, the CDR3 is TGTGCCAGTAGTATTAACCCTAGCGGGAGGTACAATGAGCAGTTCTTC.

This chain links TRBV2 with TRBJ1-5, with 10 nucleotides matching TRBD1. Trimming took 7 bases from V and 4 from J; bases not matched to a gene: 4. Germline values: CDR1 SNHLY, CDR2 FYNNEI. This CDR3 comprises 14 residues. DNA for the CDR3: TGTGCCAGCATGACGGACAGGGGGAATCAGCCCCAGCATTTT. It encodes CASMTDRGNQPQHF. The whole variable domain, filled in from reference TRBV2 and TRBJ1-5, reads EPEVTQTPSHQVTQMGQEVILRCVPISNHLYFYWYRQILGQKVEFLVSFYNNEISEKSEIFDDQFSVERPDGSNFTLKIRSTKLEDSAMYFCASMTDRGNQPQHFGDGTRLSIL.